The entry that follows covers one T cell receptor (beta chain) sequence. Antigen specificity is unknown. The data were taken from a study of cytomegalovirus exposure and HLA in healthy donors. The CDR3 consists of 16 residues. The J segment lost 4 bases and the V segment lost 5 bases, leaving 8 bases of the junction unmatched. Germline CDR1 and CDR2: SQVTM and ANQGSEA. Study-wide points: It was confirmed in vitro that a few of the CMV-associated chains were specific for CMV antigens. Cytomegalovirus association was assigned to about 150 TCR beta chains.

With 60 Vbeta and 13 Jbeta primers, the PCR was carried out. Assay: immunoSEQ multiplex PCR; the TCRdb copy retains only in-frame clones and omits some. This table holds over 150,000 clones, approximately 80% found once. The sample was PBMCs. The V gene is TRBV29-1, the J gene TRBJ2-1, with TRBD2 identical over 13 bases. The sequence came from a woman in her forties or fifties in good health and CMV-seropositive. CDR3 in amino acids: CSVLRLAGGQYNEQFF. In DNA form, the CDR3 reads TGCAGCGTTCTCCGACTAGCGGGGGGCCAGTACAATGAGCAGTTCTTC.